The 8 T cell receptor beta chains presented below share a single source sample, sequenced in a study of lung T cells in sarcoidosis with Löfgren's syndrome. MiXCR, applied by TCRdb to the reads, yields one record per CDR3 protein. The table has about 1,900 distinct CDR3 sequences, around 28% seen once. Sequencing used CD4+ T cells from bronchoalveolar lavage. These receptors all stem from a human donor with sarcoidosis (Löfgren's syndrome or another form), or a control subject (not recorded which).

This clonotype was recorded at least ten times. The rearrangement joins TRBV5-5 to TRBJ1-5, with D tentatively TRBD1 (6 bases). V was clipped by 7 bases and J by 3 bases, with 20 bases between them. The germline CDR1 and CDR2 sequences are SGHKS and YYEKEE (reference sequence). The CDR3 loop spans 16 amino acids. The DNA for the CDR3 is TGTGCCAGCTCCGGTGGGGGGGCGAGGGACAATCAGCCCCAGCATTTT. Amino acid sequence: CASSGGGARDNQPQHF.

V usage is TRBV2 and J usage is TRBJ2-3; no firm D call. The CDR3 runs to 13 residues. CDR1 SNHLY and CDR2 FYNNEI come from the germline V gene. Between the trimmed V and J ends, which lost 3 bases and 8 bases, there was a span of 12 bases. DNA of the CDR3: TGTGCCAGCAGTGAGGAGAGAAAAGGTACGCAGTATTTT. It specifies CASSEERKGTQYF.

Relative to its sample, this clonotype is medium-sized (0.01 to 0.1%). This sequence joins TRBV2 and TRBJ2-2; D remains unclear. CDR1 SNHLY and CDR2 FYNNEI come from the germline V gene. V lost 11 bases to trimming and J lost 7 bases, with 14 bases between them. This CDR3 is built from 12 residues. CDR3 loop: CAFLWASGELFF. The CDR3, as DNA: TGTGCCTTCCTCTGGGCTAGCGGGGAGCTGTTTTTT.

Within the sample, this clonotype is medium-sized. The chain has TRBV2 and TRBJ1-3; D is undetermined. The CDR3 is 14 residues long. The V and J ends lost 1 base and 7 bases respectively, with 11 bases between them. The V gene's germline CDR1 is SNHLY and CDR2 FYNNEI. This chain's CDR3 is CASSEVAMANTIYF. The CDR3 bases are TGTGCCAGCAGTGAAGTCGCAATGGCGAACACCATATATTTT.

Regarding this clonotype: At one end, the junction sequence differs from germline, possibly due to a read error. V and J are TRBV3-1 and TRBJ1-1; no clear D gene. The germline V gene encodes CDR1 LGHDT and CDR2 YNNKEL (reference sequence). The CDR3 consists of 15 residues. This CDR3 reads CAGSPGYSGNTEAFF. In DNA form, the CDR3 reads TGTGCCGGCAGCCCAGGCTATAGCGGGAACACTGAAGCTTTCTTT. Looking up the rest from reference TRBV3-1 and TRBJ1-1 gives the full variable domain: DTAVSQTPKYLVTQMGNDKSIKCEQNLGHDTMYWYKQDSKKFLKIMFSYNNKELIINETVPNRFSPKSPDKAHLNLHINSLELGDSAVYFCAGSPGYSGNTEAFFGQGTRLTVV.

Concerning this clonotype: A much more abundant neighbour one base away suggests this may be a read error. The CDR3 end shows no conserved phenylalanine or tryptophan, and so a read error is likely. The chain joins TRBV11-2 to TRBJ2-7, with D possibly being TRBD1 (6 bases). Germline assignment: CDR1 SGHAT and CDR2 FQNNGV. Deletions cut 1 base from V and 1 base from J, with 11 bases between. The CDR3 is made up of 15 amino acids. The CDR3 loop is CASSLGRTVSYEQYL. CDR3 nucleotide sequence: TGTGCCAGCAGCTTAGGAAGGACAGTTTCCTACGAGCAGTACCTC.

Notes on this clonotype: Since the CDR3 does not end with the conserved phenylalanine or tryptophan, this likely comes from a read error. This sequence joins TRBV6-2 or TRBV6-3 and TRBJ1-5, with 11 bases matching TRBD1. Germline V gene data show CDR1 as MNHEY and CDR2 as SVGEGT. The CDR3 totals 18 residues. CDR3 in amino acids: CACRPDRGRREIDQPQHC. In nucleotides, the CDR3 is TGTGCCTGCAGGCCGGACAGGGGGCGACGAGAAATCGACCAGCCCCAGCATTGT.

This clonotype ranks as medium-sized. The CDR3: CSVEGLFSTDTQYF. The CDR3 DNA sequence: TGCAGCGTTGAGGGTCTTTTCAGCACAGATACGCAGTATTTT. The chain joins TRBV29-1 to TRBJ2-3; no clear D gene. V was cut by 3 bases and J by 0 bases, with 10 bases left in between. The CDR3 spans 14 residues. Germline CDR1 SQVTM, CDR2 ANQGSEA.